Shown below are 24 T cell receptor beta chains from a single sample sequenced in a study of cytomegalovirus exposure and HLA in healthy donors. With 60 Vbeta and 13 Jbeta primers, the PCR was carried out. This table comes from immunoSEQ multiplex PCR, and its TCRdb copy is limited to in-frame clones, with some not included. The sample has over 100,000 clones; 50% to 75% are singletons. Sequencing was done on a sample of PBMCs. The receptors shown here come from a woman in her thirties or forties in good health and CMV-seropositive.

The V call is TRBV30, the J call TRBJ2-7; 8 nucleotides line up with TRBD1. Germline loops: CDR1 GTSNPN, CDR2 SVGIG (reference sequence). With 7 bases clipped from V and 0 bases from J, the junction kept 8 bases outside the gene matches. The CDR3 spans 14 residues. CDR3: CALTGTGSSYEQYF. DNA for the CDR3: TGTGCCTTAACCGGGACAGGCAGCTCCTACGAGCAGTACTTC.

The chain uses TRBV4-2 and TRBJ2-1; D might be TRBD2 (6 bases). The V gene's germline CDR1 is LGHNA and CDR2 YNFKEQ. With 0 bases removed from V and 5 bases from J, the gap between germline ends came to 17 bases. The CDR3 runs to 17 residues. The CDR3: CASSQDGGGRRDNEQFF. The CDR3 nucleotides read TGTGCCAGCAGCCAAGATGGTGGGGGGAGGCGGGACAATGAGCAGTTCTTC.

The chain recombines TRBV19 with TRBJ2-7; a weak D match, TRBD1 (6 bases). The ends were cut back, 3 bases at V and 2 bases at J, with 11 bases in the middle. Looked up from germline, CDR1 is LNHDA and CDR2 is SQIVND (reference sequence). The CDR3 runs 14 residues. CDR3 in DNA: TGTGCCAGTAGTATGGAACAGGGCCCCTACGAGCAGTACTTC. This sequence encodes CASSMEQGPYEQYF.

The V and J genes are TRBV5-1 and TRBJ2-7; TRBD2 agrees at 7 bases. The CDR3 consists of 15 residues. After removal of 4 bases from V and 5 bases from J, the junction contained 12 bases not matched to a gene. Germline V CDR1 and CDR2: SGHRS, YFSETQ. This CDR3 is CASSPNGLDSHEQYF. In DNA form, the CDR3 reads TGCGCCAGCAGCCCGAACGGACTAGATTCCCACGAGCAGTACTTC.

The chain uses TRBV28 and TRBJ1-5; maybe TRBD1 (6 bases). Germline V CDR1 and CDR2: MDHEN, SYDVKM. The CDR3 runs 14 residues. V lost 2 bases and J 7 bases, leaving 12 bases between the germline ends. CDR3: CASSLGTRGQPQHF. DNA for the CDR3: TGTGCCAGCAGTTTAGGGACGAGGGGGCAGCCCCAGCATTTT.

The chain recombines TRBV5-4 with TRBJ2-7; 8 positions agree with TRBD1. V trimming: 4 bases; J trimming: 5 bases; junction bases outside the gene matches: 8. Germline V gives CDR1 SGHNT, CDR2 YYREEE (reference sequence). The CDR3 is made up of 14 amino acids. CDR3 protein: CASSSRTGFDEQYF. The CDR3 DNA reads TGTGCCAGCAGCAGTCGGACAGGGTTCGACGAGCAGTACTTC.

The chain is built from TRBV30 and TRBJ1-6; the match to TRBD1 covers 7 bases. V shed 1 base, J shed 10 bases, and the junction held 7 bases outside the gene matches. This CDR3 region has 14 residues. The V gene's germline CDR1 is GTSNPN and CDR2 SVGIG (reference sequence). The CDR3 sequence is CAWSGKTGLSPLHF. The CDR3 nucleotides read TGTGCCTGGAGTGGGAAGACAGGGCTCTCACCCCTCCACTTT.

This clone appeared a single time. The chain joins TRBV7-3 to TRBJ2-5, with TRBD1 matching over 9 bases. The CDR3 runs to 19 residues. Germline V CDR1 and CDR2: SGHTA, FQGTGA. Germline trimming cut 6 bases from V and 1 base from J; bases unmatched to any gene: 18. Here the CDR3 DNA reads TGTGCCAGCAGTACGCACGGGGGGAGGGGACAGGGATCCCAAGAGACCCAGTACTTC. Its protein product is CASSTHGGRGQGSQETQYF.

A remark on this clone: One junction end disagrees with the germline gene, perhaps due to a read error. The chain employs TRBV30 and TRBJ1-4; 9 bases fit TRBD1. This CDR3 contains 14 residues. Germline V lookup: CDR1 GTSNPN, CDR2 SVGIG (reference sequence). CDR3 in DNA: TGTGCCTGGAGTGTAGACAGGGGGAAAGAAAAACTGCTTTTT. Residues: CAWSVDRGKEKLLF.

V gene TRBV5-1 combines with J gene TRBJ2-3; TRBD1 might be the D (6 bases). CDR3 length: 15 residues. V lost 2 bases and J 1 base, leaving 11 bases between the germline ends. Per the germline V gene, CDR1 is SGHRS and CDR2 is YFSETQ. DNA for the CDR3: TGCGCCAGCAGCTTACAGGGTGATGGCACAGATACGCAGTATTTT. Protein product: CASSLQGDGTDTQYF.

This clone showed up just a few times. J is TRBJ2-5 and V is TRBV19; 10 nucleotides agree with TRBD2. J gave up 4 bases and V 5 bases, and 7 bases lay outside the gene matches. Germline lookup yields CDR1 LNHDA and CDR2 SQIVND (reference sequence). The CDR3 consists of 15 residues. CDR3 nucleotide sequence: TGTGCCAGTAGTGACTTTCTAGCGGGGGTAGAGACCCAGTACTTC. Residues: CASSDFLAGVETQYF.

CDR3 sequence (DNA): TGTGCCAGCAGTTTCCTCGCGAATGAGCAGTTCTTC. Protein product: CASSFLANEQFF. The rearrangement joins TRBV28 to TRBJ2-1; no definite D call. CDR3 length: 12 residues. Germline V gives CDR1 MDHEN, CDR2 SYDVKM. V was pared by 3 bases and J by 7 bases, with 7 bases between.

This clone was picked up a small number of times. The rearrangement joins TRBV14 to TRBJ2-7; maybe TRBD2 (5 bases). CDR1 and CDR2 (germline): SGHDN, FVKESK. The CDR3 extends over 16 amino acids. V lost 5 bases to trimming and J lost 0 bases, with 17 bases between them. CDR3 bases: TGTGCCAGCAGCTCTCGGACGGACTTCTCCTCCTACGAGCAGTACTTC. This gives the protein CASSSRTDFSSYEQYF.

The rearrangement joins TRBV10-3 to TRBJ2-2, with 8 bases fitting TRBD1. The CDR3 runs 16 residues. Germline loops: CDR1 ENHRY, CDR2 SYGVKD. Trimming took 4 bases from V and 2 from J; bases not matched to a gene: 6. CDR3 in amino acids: CAISGTGLVNTGELFF. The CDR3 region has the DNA TGTGCCATCAGTGGGACAGGGCTTGTAAACACCGGGGAGCTGTTTTTT.

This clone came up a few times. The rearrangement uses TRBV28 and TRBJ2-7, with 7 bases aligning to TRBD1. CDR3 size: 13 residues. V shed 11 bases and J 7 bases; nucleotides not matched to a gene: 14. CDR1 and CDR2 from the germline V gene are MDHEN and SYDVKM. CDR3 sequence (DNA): TGTGCCTCCAACGGACAGGCGCTAGGAGAGCAGTACTTC. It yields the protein CASNGQALGEQYF.

The CDR3, as DNA: TGTGCCAGCACCCCGGGGGGCGAAGAGACCCAGTACTTC. It codes for CASTPGGEETQYF. The chain links TRBV9 to TRBJ2-5; the D gene is possibly TRBD2 (7 bases). Germline CDR1 reads SGDLS; CDR2 reads YYNGEE. The length of the CDR3 is 13 residues. Trimming left V 6 bases short and J 3 bases short, with 12 bases between.

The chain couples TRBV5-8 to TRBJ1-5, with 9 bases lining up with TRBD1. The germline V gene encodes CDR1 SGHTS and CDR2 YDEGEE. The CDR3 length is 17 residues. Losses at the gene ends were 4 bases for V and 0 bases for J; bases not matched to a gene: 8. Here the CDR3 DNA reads TGTGCCAGCAGCCCCTTTTTGGGACAGGGTAGCAATCAGCCCCAGCATTTT. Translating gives CASSPFLGQGSNQPQHF.

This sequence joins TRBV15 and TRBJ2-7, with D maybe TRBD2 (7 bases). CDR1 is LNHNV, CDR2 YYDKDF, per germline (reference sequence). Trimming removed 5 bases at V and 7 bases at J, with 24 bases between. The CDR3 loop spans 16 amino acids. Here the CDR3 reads CATSRNGGLPLGEQYF. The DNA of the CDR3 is TGTGCCACCAGCCGAAACGGGGGGCTCCCCCTCGGGGAGCAGTACTTC.

The CDR3 DNA reads as TGTGCCAGCAGTGGCGAGACAGGACGCATAACCGTGAACACTGAAGCTTTCTTT. Its protein is CASSGETGRITVNTEAFF. The chain employs TRBV6-1 and TRBJ1-1; possible D gene TRBD1, 6 bases. The V gene lost 4 bases and the J gene lost 0 bases, with 21 bases spanning the gap. There are 18 residues in the CDR3. CDR1 MNHNS and CDR2 SASEGT come from the germline V gene.

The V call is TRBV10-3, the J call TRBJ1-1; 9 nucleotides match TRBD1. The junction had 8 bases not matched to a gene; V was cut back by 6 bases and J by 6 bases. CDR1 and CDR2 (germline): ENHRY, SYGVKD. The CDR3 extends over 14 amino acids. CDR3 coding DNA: TGTGCCATCAGCGTACAGGGGGCCGGGTCTGAAGCTTTCTTT. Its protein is CAISVQGAGSEAFF.

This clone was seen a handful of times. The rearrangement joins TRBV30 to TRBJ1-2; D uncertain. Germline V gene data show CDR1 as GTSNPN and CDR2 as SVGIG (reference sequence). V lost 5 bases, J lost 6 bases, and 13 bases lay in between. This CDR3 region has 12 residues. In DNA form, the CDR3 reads TGTGCCTGGTTGAGGCCGTCCGATGGCTACACCTTC. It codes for CAWLRPSDGYTF.

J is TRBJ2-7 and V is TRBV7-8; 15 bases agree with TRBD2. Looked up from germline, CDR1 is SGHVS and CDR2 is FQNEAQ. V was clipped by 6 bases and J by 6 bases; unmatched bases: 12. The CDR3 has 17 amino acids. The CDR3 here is CASRRTSGGATSPEQYF. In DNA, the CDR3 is TGTGCCAGCAGGCGGACTAGCGGGGGGGCCACTTCTCCCGAGCAGTACTTC.

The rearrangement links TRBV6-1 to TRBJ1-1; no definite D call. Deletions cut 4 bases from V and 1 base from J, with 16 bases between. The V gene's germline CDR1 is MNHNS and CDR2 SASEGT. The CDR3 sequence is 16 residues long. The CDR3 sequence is CASSVKWGDSNTEAFF. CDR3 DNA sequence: TGTGCCAGCAGTGTAAAGTGGGGAGACTCGAACACTGAAGCTTTCTTT.

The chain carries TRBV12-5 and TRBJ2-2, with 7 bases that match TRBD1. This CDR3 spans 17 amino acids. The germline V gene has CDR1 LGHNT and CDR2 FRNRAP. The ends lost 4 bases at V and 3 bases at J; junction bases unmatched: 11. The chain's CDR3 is CASGSFGRTGDTGELFF. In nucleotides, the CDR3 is TGTGCTAGTGGTTCCTTTGGCCGGACAGGAGACACCGGGGAGCTGTTTTTT.